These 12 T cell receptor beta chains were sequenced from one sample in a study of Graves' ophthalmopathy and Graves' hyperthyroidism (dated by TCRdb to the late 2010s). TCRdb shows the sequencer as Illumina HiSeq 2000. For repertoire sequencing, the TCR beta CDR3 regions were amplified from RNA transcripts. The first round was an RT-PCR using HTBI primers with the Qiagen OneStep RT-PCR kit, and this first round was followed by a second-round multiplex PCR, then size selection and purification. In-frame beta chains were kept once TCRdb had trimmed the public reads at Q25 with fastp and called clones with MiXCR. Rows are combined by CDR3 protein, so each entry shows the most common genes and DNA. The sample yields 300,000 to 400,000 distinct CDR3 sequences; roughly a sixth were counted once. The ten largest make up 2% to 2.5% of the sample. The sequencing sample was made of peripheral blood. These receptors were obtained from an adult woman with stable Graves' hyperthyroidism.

Here the CDR3 reads CASMAGSTGELFF. As DNA, the CDR3 is TGCGCCAGCATGGCAGGGAGTACCGGGGAGCTGTTTTTT. The rearrangement uses TRBV5-1 and TRBJ2-2; D is tentatively TRBD1 or TRBD2 (5 bases each). Trimming removed 6 bases from V and 5 bases from J, with 11 bases in between. The germline V gene encodes CDR1 SGHRS and CDR2 YFSETQ. This CDR3 region has 13 residues.

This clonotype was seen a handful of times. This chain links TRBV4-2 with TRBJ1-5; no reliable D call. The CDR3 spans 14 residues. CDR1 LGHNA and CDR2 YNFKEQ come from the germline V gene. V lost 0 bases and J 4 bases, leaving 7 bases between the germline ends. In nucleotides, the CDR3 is TGTGCCAGCAGCCAAGAGAGTCAGAATCAGCCCCAGCATTTT. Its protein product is CASSQESQNQPQHF.

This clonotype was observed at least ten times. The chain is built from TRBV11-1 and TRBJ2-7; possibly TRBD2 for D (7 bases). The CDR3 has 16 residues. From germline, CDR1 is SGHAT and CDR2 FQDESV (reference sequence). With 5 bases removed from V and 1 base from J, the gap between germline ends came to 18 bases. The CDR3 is CASSARRGGASYEQYF. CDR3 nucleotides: TGTGCCAGCAGCGCACGAAGGGGGGGGGCATCCTACGAGCAGTACTTC. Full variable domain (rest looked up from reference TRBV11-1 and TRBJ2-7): EAEVAQSPRYKITEKSQAVAFWCDPISGHATLYWYRQILGQGPELLVQFQDESVVDDSQLPKDRFSAERLKGVDSTLKIQPAELGDSAMYLCASSARRGGASYEQYFGPGTRLTVT.

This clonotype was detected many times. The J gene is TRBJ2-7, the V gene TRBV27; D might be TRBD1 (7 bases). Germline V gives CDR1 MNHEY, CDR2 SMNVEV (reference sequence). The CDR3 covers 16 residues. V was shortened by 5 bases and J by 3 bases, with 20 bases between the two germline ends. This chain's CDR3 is CASSRGGRDSFYEQYF. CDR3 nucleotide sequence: TGTGCCAGCAGTCGAGGGGGGCGGGACAGCTTCTACGAGCAGTACTTC.

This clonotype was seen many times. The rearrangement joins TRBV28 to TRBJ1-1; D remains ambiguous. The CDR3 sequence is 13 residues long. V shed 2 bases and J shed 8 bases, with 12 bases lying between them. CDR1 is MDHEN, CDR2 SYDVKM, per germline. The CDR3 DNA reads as TGTGCCAGCAGTTTACTAGACCGCAACGAAGCTTTCTTT. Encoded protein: CASSLLDRNEAFF.

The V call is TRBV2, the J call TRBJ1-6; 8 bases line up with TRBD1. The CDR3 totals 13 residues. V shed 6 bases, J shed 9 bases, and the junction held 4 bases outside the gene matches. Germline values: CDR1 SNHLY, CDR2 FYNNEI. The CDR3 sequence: CASRAGGFSPLHF. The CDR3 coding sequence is TGTGCCAGCAGGGCAGGGGGCTTTTCACCCCTCCACTTT. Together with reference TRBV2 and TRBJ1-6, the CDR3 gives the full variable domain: EPEVTQTPSHQVTQMGQEVILRCVPISNHLYFYWYRQILGQKVEFLVSFYNNEISEKSEIFDDQFSVERPDGSNFTLKIRSTKLEDSAMYFCASRAGGFSPLHFGNGTRLTVT.

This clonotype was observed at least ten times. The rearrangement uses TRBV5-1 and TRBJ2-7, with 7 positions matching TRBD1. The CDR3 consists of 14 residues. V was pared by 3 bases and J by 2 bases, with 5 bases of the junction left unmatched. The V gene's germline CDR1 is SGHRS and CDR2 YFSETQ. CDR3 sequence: CASSSQGIAYEQYF. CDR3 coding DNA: TGCGCCAGCAGCTCACAGGGGATCGCCTACGAGCAGTACTTC.

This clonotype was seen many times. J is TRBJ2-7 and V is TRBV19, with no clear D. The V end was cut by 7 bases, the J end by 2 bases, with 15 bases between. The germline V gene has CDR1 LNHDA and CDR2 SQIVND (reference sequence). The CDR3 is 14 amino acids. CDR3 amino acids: CASIKGNQAYEQYF. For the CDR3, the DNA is TGTGCCAGTATTAAAGGTAATCAAGCCTACGAGCAGTACTTC.

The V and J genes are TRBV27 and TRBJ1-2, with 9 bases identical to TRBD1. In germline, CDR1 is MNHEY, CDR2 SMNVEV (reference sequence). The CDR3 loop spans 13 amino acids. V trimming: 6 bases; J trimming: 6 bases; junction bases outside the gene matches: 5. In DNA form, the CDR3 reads TGTGCCAGCAGACGACAGGGGGGGGATGGCTACACCTTC. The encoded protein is CASRRQGGDGYTF.

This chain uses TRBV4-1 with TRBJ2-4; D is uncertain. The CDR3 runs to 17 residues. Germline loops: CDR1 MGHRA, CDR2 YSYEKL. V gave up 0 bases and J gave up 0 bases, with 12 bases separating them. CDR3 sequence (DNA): TGCGCCAGCAGCCAAGATGCCTCCCTGATAGCCAAAAACATTCAGTACTTC. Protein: CASSQDASLIAKNIQYF.

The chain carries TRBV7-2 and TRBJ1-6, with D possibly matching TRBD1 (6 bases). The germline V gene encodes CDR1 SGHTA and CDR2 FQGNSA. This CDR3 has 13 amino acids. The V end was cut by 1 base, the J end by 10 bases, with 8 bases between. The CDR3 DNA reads TGTGCCAGCAGCTTAGGACAGGACTCACCCCTCCACTTT. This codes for CASSLGQDSPLHF.

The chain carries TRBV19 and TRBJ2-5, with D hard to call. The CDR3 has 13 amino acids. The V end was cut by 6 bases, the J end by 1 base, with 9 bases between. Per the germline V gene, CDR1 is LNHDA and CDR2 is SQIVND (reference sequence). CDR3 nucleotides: TGTGCCAGTAGACTGAATTCCCAAGAGACCCAGTACTTC. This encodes CASRLNSQETQYF.